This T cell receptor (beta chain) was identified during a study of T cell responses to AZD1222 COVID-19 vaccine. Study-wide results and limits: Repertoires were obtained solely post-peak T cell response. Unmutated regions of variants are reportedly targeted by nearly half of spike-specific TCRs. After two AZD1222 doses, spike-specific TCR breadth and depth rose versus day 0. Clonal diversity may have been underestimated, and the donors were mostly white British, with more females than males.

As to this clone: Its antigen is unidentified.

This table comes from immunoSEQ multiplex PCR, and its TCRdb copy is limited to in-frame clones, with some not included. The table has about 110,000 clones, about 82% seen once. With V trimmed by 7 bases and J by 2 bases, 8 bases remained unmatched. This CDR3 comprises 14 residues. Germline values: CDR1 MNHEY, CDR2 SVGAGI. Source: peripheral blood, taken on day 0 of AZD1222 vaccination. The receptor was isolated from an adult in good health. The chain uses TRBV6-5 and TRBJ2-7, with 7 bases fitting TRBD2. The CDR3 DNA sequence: TGTGCCAGCACCCCCGGCGGGGGACCCTACGAGCAGTACTTC. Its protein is CASTPGGGPYEQYF.